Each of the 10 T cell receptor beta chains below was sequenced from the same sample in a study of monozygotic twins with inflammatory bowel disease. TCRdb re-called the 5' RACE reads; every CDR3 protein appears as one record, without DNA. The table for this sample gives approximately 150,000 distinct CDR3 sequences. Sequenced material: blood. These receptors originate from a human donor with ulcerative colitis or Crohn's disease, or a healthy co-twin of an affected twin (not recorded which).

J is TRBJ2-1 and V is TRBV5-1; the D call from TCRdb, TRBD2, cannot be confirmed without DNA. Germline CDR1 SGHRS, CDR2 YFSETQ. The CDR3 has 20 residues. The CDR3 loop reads CASSLASLAGGPSKNNEQFF.

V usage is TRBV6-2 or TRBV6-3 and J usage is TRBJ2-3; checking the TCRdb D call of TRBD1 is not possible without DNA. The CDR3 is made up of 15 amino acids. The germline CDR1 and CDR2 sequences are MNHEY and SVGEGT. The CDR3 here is CASSYSVGAPDTQYF.

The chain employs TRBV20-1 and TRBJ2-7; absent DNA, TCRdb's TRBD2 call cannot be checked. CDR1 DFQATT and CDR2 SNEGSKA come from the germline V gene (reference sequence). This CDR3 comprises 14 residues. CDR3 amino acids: CSARESGGPYEQYF.

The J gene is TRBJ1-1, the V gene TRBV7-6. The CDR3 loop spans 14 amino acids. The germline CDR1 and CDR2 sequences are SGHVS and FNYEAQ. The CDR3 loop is CASSQNGVNTEAFF.

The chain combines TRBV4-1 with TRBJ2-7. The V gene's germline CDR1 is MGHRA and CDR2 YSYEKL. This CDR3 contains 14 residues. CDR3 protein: CASSQVGITYEQYF.

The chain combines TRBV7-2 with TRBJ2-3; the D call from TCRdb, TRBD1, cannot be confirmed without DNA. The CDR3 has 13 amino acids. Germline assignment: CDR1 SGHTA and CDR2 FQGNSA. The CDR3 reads CASSYRGMDTQYF.

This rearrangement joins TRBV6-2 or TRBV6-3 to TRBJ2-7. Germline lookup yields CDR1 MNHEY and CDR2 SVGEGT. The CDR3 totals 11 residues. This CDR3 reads CASRGLMQQYF.

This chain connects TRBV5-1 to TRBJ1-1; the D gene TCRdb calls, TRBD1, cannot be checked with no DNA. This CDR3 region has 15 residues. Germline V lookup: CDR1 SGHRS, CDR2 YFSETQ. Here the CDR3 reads CASSLPTGRNTEAFF. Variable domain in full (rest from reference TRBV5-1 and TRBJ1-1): KAGVTQTPRYLIKTRGQQVTLSCSPISGHRSVSWYQQTPGQGLQFLFEYFSETQRNKGNFPGRFSGRQFSNSRSEMNVSTLELGDSALYLCASSLPTGRNTEAFFGQGTRLTVV.

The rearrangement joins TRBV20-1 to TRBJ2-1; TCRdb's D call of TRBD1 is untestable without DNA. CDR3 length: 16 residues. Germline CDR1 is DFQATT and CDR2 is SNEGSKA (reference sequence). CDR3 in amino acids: CSAILRTASSYNEQFF.

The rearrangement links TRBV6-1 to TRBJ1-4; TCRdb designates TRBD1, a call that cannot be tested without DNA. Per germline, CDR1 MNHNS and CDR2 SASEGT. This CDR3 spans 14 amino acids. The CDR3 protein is CASSFDRSGGKLFF.